The 26 T cell receptor beta chains below all came from one sample that was sequenced in a study of CD8+CD57+ T cells in acquired aplastic anemia. The template used for profiling TCR beta VDJ and CDR3 was genomic DNA. A single record per CDR3 protein comes from TCRdb applying MiXCR to the reads. This table holds some 220,000 distinct CDR3 sequences, almost 35% found once. The specimen sequenced was sorted CD4+, CD8+, or CD8+CD57+ T cells (not recorded which) from PBMCs. Every receptor here comes from a human donor in good health, serving as a control.

This clonotype occurred many times. The chain recombines TRBV5-1 with TRBJ1-6; unclear D gene. Germline V gene sequence: CDR1 SGHRS, CDR2 YFSETQ. Between the trimmed V and J ends, which lost 4 bases and 10 bases, there was a span of 18 bases. The CDR3 runs to 15 residues. Here the CDR3 reads CASSRSEGSWSPLHF. CDR3 coding DNA: TGCGCCAGCAGCCGCTCGGAGGGTTCGTGGTCACCCCTCCACTTT.

This clonotype was counted between two and nine times. The genes are TRBV3-1 and TRBJ1-6; D perhaps matches TRBD1 (6 bases). The CDR3 covers 15 residues. V shed 4 bases and J shed 7 bases, with 14 bases lying between them. CDR1 is LGHDT, CDR2 YNNKEL, per germline (reference sequence). CDR3 amino acids: CASSRGDIVNSPLHF. The CDR3 nucleotides are TGTGCCAGCAGCCGAGGGGACATAGTAAATTCACCCCTCCACTTT.

The chain links TRBV3-1 to TRBJ1-1; tentatively, D is TRBD1 (5 bases). Trimming left V 0 bases short and J 10 bases short, with 12 bases between. The CDR3 consists of 13 residues. Looked up from germline, CDR1 is LGHDT and CDR2 is YNNKEL (reference sequence). The chain's CDR3 is CASSQDALRGAFF. Written as DNA, the CDR3 is TGTGCCAGCAGCCAAGATGCCTTGAGGGGAGCTTTCTTT.

This clonotype was picked up many times. The rearrangement joins TRBV5-1 to TRBJ2-1; 11 bases map to TRBD2. After removal of 1 base from V and 4 bases from J, the junction contained 4 bases not matched to a gene. The germline V gene has CDR1 SGHRS and CDR2 YFSETQ. The CDR3 covers 16 residues. This CDR3 reads CASSLSTSGGYNEQFF. In DNA form, the CDR3 reads TGCGCCAGCAGCTTGTCTACTAGCGGGGGATACAATGAGCAGTTCTTC.

The chain couples TRBV24-1 to TRBJ2-1; possibly TRBD1 for D (6 bases). The CDR3 contains 13 residues. CDR1 and CDR2 (germline): KGHDR, SFDVKD. The germline V and J ends were trimmed by 7 bases and 3 bases, with 9 bases remaining between them. CDR3 in amino acids: CATSPGHYNEQFF. The CDR3 region has the DNA TGTGCCACCAGCCCGGGACACTACAATGAGCAGTTCTTC.

This clonotype was recorded at least ten times. This rearrangement joins TRBV9 to TRBJ2-5; 8 nucleotides align to TRBD2. Trimming removed 2 bases from V and 5 bases from J; junction bases left unmatched: 11. This CDR3 has 16 residues. CDR1 is SGDLS and CDR2 is YYNGEE in the germline V gene. The CDR3 protein is CASSVGTSGFQETQYF. CDR3 coding DNA: TGTGCCAGCAGCGTCGGGACTAGTGGCTTTCAGGAGACCCAGTACTTC.

This clonotype was picked up many times. V is TRBV24-1 and J is TRBJ2-2; a possible D gene is TRBD1 (6 bases). Germline values: CDR1 KGHDR, CDR2 SFDVKD. The germline V and J ends were trimmed by 8 bases and 0 bases, with 15 bases remaining between them. There are 16 residues in the CDR3. The CDR3 region has the DNA TGTGCCACCAAACTTGGTGGACAGACGAACACCGGGGAGCTGTTTTTT. Its protein is CATKLGGQTNTGELFF.

As regards this clonotype: A single base separates this from a much larger clone, so it may be a read error. The V and J genes are TRBV6-1 and TRBJ2-7, with 8 bases fitting TRBD1. CDR1 and CDR2 (germline): MNHNS, SASEGT. After removal of 5 bases from V and 3 bases from J, the junction contained 6 bases not matched to a gene. This CDR3 has 14 residues. The CDR3 coding sequence is TGTGCCAGCAGTAGGGCAGGGGGCAGCTACGAGCAGTACTTC. It encodes CASSRAGGSYEQYF.

The genes are TRBV30 and TRBJ1-4; 9 bases are a match to TRBD1. CDR3 length: 13 residues. Unmatched junction bases numbered 12, after V lost 4 bases and J lost 15 bases. Germline CDR1 GTSNPN, CDR2 SVGIG (reference sequence). CDR3 sequence (DNA): TGTGCCTGGACGGGACAGGGACGTCCGAACATGTTTTTT. Its protein product is CAWTGQGRPNMFF.

The V and J genes are TRBV15 and TRBJ2-7, with D maybe TRBD2 (6 bases). The CDR3 contains 15 residues. The V end was cut by 2 bases, the J end by 0 bases, with 11 bases between. Germline V CDR1 and CDR2: LNHNV, YYDKDF (reference sequence). CDR3 in amino acids: CATSRRRDSSYEQYF. Here the CDR3 DNA reads TGTGCCACCAGCAGACGCCGGGACTCCTCCTACGAGCAGTACTTC.

In its sample, this clonotype was seen many times. The rearrangement uses TRBV11-1 and TRBJ1-2, with a possible D match to TRBD1 (6 bases). The germline CDR1 and CDR2 sequences are SGHAT and FQDESV (reference sequence). V lost 7 bases and J 1 base, leaving 19 bases between the germline ends. This CDR3 has 16 amino acids. The CDR3 DNA follows: TGTGCCAGCACCCCATGGGGGGGCCGGGATAACTATGGCTACACCTTC. Protein sequence: CASTPWGGRDNYGYTF.

As for this clonotype: Given a much more abundant clone one base away, this may be a read error. The J gene is TRBJ2-3, the V gene TRBV20-1; tentatively, D is TRBD2 (6 bases). V was cut by 3 bases and J by 2 bases, with 12 bases left in between. CDR1 is DFQATT, CDR2 SNEGSKA, per germline (reference sequence). The CDR3 is made up of 14 amino acids. For the CDR3, the DNA is TGCAGTGCTAGTGGTCCGGGGGTCACAGATACGCAGTATTTT. This encodes CSASGPGVTDTQYF.

The chain recombines TRBV29-1 with TRBJ2-3; perhaps TRBD2 as D (6 bases). V gave up 4 bases and J gave up 4 bases, with 12 bases separating them. This CDR3 is built from 13 residues. CDR1 and CDR2 (germline): SQVTM, ANQGSEA. The CDR3 coding sequence is TGCAGCGTTGCGGGAGATCAATCAGATACGCAGTATTTT. Residues: CSVAGDQSDTQYF.

The V gene is TRBV2, the J gene TRBJ2-4, with TRBD2 as a possible D gene (6 bases). The germline V gene encodes CDR1 SNHLY and CDR2 FYNNEI. Deletions cut 5 bases from V and 5 bases from J, with 22 bases between. The CDR3 runs to 17 residues. The chain's CDR3 is CASSPAPGSGDENIQYF. The CDR3 DNA reads TGTGCCAGCAGTCCTGCGCCCGGCTCGGGGGACGAAAACATTCAGTACTTC.

A few counts support this clonotype. This sequence joins TRBV5-1 and TRBJ1-3; D remains unclear. The CDR3 loop spans 15 amino acids. V lost 4 bases, J lost 1 base, and 12 bases lay in between. Germline V CDR1 and CDR2: SGHRS, YFSETQ. The CDR3: CASSPYGGSGNTIYF. In DNA form, the CDR3 reads TGCGCCAGCAGCCCGTACGGCGGTTCTGGAAACACCATATATTTT.

This clonotype has a count of ten or more. The chain couples TRBV20-1 to TRBJ2-3; 13 nucleotides align to TRBD2. This CDR3 spans 15 amino acids. V was pared by 5 bases and J by 3 bases, with 5 bases of the junction left unmatched. Germline CDR1 DFQATT, CDR2 SNEGSKA (reference sequence). CDR3 nucleotides: TGCAGTGCTTCCTGGACTAGCGGGGGAACAGATACGCAGTATTTT. Amino acids: CSASWTSGGTDTQYF.

Notes on this clonotype: This sequence may be a read error, since a much larger clone differs from it by one base. The chain links TRBV5-1 to TRBJ1-6; TRBD1 might be the D (6 bases). The CDR3 length is 15 residues. V lost 6 bases and J 5 bases, leaving 15 bases between the germline ends. Germline loops: CDR1 SGHRS, CDR2 YFSETQ. The CDR3 DNA is TGCGCCAGCACCGAAGGGGGGGCCAATAATTCACCCCTCCACTTT. Protein sequence: CASTEGGANNSPLHF.

This clonotype has a count of ten or more. The V gene is TRBV2, the J gene TRBJ2-7, with TRBD1 matching 7 bases. Germline lookup yields CDR1 SNHLY and CDR2 FYNNEI. The CDR3 runs to 14 residues. Trimming at V came to 8 bases and at J to 6 bases, leaving 13 bases not matched to a gene. The DNA of the CDR3 is TGTGCCAGCCAAGCGGACAGGCCGCCTACCGAGCAGTACTTC. Its protein product is CASQADRPPTEQYF.

The chain joins TRBV18 to TRBJ1-1; weak D call: TRBD1 (5 bases). In germline, CDR1 is KGHSH, CDR2 LQKENI. This CDR3 has 13 residues. V lost 6 bases and J lost 4, with 12 bases in between. CDR3 nucleotide sequence: TGTGCCAGCTCCAACCTCGGGGCCACTGAAGCTTTCTTT. It codes for CASSNLGATEAFF.

The rearrangement links TRBV6-1 to TRBJ2-2; D is perhaps TRBD2 (7 bases). This CDR3 is 15 amino acids long. Germline V gene sequence: CDR1 MNHNS, CDR2 SASEGT. Trimming stripped 5 bases from V and 5 bases from J, with 15 bases between. The CDR3 loop is CASSQRGRGTGELFF. The CDR3 DNA is TGTGCCAGCAGTCAGAGGGGGAGGGGAACCGGGGAGCTGTTTTTT.

A word on this clonotype: A read error may be the cause here, since a much bigger clone is one base away. This chain connects TRBV7-2 to TRBJ2-2, with a possible D match to TRBD2 (5 bases). Germline assignment: CDR1 SGHTA and CDR2 FQGNSA. This CDR3 comprises 13 residues. The CDR3 is CASSLVYTGELSF. As DNA, the CDR3 is TGTGCCAGCAGCTTGGTTTACACCGGGGAGCTGTCTTTT. The entire variable domain, with the rest obtained from reference TRBV7-2 and TRBJ2-2, is as follows: GAGVSQSPSNKVTEKGKDVELRCDPISGHTALYWYRQSLGQGLEFLIYFQGNSAPDKSGLPSDRFSAERTGGSVSTLTIQRTQQEDSAVYLCASSLVYTGELSFGEGSRLTVL.

This clonotype was picked up many times. V gene TRBV5-8 combines with J gene TRBJ1-2; possible D gene TRBD1, 5 bases. Trimming took off 2 bases at V and 4 bases at J, with 9 bases between the two ends. The germline V gene encodes CDR1 SGHTS and CDR2 YDEGEE. The CDR3 contains 13 residues. CDR3 in amino acids: CASSFTDSYGYTF. The CDR3 nucleotides read TGTGCCAGCAGCTTTACAGACAGCTATGGCTACACCTTC.

The gene calls are TRBV5-1 and TRBJ2-1, with no clear D. Germline CDR1 SGHRS, CDR2 YFSETQ. The V end was cut by 0 bases, the J end by 0 bases, with 7 bases between. CDR3 length: 15 residues. Here the CDR3 DNA reads TGCGCCAGCAGCTTGGGGGCGAGCTCCTACAATGAGCAGTTCTTC. It is translated as CASSLGASSYNEQFF.

The chain has TRBV27 and TRBJ2-7; no definite D call. Germline loops: CDR1 MNHEY, CDR2 SMNVEV (reference sequence). The CDR3 runs to 15 residues. V shed 0 bases and J shed 3 bases, with 12 bases lying between them. This CDR3 reads CASSLSNTGYYEQYF. In DNA, the CDR3 is TGTGCCAGCAGTTTATCAAACACCGGATACTACGAGCAGTACTTC.

The CDR3 spells CAGGAYEQYF. CDR3 coding DNA: TGTGCCGGGGGGGCCTACGAGCAGTACTTC. The chain has TRBV6-5 and TRBJ2-7; 7 nucleotides align to TRBD2. From germline, CDR1 is MNHEY and CDR2 SVGAGI. J gave up 2 bases and V 11 bases, and 0 bases lay outside the gene matches. The CDR3 covers 10 residues.

This clonotype was seen a handful of times. The rearrangement joins TRBV4-1 to TRBJ1-1, with TRBD1 as a possible D gene (5 bases). The CDR3 is 16 amino acids. CDR1 and CDR2 (germline): MGHRA, YSYEKL. The V end lost 3 bases, the J end lost 1 base, and 15 bases lay between the germline ends. The CDR3 loop reads CASSQGGGRANTEAFF. CDR3 nucleotide sequence: TGCGCCAGCAGCCAGGGCGGGGGAAGGGCGAACACTGAAGCTTTCTTT.